This TCR beta chain was recovered during a study of blood T cell repertoires in COVID-19. Study at large: Acute and convalescent COVID-19 samples came from the United States, Italy and Spain. Sources were T cells, B-cell-depleted T cells, or PBMCs; the material itself was cDNA or gDNA.

Cohort placement rested on clinical history that participants reported themselves. Original processing methods: Amplification of reference gene primers was used by the study to estimate nucleated cell counts. Profiled with immunoSEQ multiplex PCR; TCRdb holds only in-frame clones, not every one. D and trimming come from the DNA, and the V and J calls and clone size come from that table. The data hold roughly 300,000 clones, with 86% observed a single time. Sequencing input: PBMCs or T cells enriched from blood (not recorded which). This receptor was obtained from a man under 40 who had recovered from COVID-19.

In DNA form, the CDR3 reads TGCGCCAGCAGCTTGGAGACAGGGGGAAGAGGCTACACCTTC. Translated, it gives CASSLETGGRGYTF. The chain couples TRBV5-1 to TRBJ1-2, with 9 bases lining up with TRBD1. CDR1 and CDR2 (germline): SGHRS, YFSETQ. Trimming took 0 bases from V and 8 from J; bases not matched to a gene: 5. The CDR3 covers 14 residues.